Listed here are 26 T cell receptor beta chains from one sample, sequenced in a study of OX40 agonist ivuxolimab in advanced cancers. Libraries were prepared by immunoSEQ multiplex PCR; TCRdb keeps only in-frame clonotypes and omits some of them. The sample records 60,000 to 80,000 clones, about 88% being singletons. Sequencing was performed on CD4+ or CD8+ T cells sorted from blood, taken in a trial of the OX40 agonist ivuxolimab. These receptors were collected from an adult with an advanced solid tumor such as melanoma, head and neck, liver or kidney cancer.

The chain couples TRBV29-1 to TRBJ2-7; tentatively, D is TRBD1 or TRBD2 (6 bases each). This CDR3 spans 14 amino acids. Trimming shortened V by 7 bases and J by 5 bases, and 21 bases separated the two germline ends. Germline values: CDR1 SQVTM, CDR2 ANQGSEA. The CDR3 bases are TGCAGCGGCCGAGGGGTTGGGGGGACAAACGAGCAGTACTTC. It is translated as CSGRGVGGTNEQYF.

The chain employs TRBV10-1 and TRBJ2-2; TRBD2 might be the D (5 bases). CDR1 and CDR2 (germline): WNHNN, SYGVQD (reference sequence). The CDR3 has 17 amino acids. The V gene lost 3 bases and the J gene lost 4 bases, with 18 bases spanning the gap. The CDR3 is CASSEVWNHRGTGELFF. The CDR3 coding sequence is TGCGCCAGCAGTGAAGTCTGGAACCACCGGGGCACCGGGGAGCTGTTTTTT.

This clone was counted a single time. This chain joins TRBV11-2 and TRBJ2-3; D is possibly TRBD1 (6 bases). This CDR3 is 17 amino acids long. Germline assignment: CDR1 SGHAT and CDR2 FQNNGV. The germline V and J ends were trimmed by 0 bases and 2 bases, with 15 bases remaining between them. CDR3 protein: CASSLEPYRAHTDTQYF. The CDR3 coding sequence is TGTGCCAGCAGCTTAGAACCGTACAGGGCCCACACAGATACGCAGTATTTT.

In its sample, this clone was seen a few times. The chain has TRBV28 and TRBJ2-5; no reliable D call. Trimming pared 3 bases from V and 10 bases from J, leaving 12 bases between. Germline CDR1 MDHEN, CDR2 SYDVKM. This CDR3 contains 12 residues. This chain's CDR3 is CASSFRLNDQYF. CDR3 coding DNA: TGTGCCAGCAGTTTCCGCCTCAATGACCAGTACTTC.

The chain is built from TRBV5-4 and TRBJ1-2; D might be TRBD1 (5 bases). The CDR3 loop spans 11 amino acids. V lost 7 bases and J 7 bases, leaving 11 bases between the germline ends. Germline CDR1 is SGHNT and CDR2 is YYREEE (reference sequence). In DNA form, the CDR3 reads TGTGCCAGCGGCAGGGTTTCTGGCTACACCTTC. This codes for CASGRVSGYTF.

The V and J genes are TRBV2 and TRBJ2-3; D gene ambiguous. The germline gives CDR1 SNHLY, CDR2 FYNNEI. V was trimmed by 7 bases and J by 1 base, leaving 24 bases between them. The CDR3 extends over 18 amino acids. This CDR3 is CASKRSWAPATGTDTQYF. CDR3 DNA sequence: TGTGCCAGCAAACGATCTTGGGCCCCCGCCACCGGCACAGATACGCAGTATTTT.

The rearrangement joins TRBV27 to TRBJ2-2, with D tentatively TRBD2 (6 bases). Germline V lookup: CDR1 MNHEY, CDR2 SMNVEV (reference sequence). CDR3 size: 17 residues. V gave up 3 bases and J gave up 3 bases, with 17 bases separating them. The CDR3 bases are TGTGCCAGCAGTTTCCCCCACCGGGAGCGGGACACCGGGGAGCTGTTTTTT. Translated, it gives CASSFPHRERDTGELFF.

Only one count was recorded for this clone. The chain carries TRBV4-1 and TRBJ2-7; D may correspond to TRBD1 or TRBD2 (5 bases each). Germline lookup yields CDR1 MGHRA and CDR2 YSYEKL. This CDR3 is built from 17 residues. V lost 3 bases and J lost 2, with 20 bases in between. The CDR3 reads CASSQTPRDGVPYEQYF. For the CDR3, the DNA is TGCGCCAGCAGCCAGACCCCCCGGGACGGTGTTCCCTACGAGCAGTACTTC.

CDR3 sequence: CASSLRRAAGANVLTF. In DNA form, the CDR3 reads TGTGCCAGTAGTCTTCGTAGGGCGGCCGGGGCCAACGTCCTGACTTTC. The rearrangement links TRBV19 to TRBJ2-6; D is undetermined. The CDR3 totals 16 residues. The germline gives CDR1 LNHDA, CDR2 SQIVND (reference sequence). The V end lost 5 bases, the J end lost 4 bases, and 15 bases lay between the germline ends.

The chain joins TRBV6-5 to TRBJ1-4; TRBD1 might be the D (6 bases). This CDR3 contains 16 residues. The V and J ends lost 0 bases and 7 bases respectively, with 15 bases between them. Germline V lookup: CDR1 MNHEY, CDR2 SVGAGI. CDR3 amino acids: CASSYSRTVVAEKLFF. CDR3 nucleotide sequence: TGTGCCAGCAGTTACTCGAGGACAGTGGTTGCTGAAAAACTGTTTTTT.

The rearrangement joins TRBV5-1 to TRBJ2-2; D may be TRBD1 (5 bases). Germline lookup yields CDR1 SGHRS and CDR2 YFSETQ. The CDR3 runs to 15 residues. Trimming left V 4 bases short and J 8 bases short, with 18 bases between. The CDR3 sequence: CASSPLTGGVGELFF. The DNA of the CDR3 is TGCGCCAGCAGCCCCCTAACAGGCGGAGTGGGGGAGCTGTTTTTT.

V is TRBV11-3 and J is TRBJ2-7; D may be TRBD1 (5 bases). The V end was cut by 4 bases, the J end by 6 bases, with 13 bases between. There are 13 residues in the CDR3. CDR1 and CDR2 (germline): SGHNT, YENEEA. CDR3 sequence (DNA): TGTGCCAGCAGCTCCCAACAGGACACCGAGCAGTACTTC. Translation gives CASSSQQDTEQYF.

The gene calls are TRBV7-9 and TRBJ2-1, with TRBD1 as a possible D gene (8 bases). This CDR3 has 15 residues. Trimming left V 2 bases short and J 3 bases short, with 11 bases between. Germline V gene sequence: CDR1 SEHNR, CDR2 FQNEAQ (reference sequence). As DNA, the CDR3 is TGTGCCAGCAGCTTACACAGGGGGGGCTACAATGAGCAGTTCTTC. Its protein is CASSLHRGGYNEQFF.

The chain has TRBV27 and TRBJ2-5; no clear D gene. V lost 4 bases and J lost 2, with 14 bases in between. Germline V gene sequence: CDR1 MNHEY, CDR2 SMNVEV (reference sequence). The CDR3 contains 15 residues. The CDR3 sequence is CASSSAAAAQETQYF. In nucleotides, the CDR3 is TGTGCCAGCAGTTCGGCGGCAGCCGCTCAAGAGACCCAGTACTTC.

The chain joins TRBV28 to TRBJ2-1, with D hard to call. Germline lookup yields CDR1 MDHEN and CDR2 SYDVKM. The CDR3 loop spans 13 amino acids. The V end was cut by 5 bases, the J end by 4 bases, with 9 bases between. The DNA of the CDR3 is TGTGCCAGCAGTGAGAACGTTTACAATGAGCAGTTCTTC. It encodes CASSENVYNEQFF.

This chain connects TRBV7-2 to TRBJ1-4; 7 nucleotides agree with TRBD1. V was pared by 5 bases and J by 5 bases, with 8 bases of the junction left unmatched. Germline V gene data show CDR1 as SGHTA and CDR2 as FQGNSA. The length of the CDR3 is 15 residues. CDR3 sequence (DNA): TGTGCCAGCAGCCCCCCGGGACAGTTAAATGAAAAACTGTTTTTT. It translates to CASSPPGQLNEKLFF.

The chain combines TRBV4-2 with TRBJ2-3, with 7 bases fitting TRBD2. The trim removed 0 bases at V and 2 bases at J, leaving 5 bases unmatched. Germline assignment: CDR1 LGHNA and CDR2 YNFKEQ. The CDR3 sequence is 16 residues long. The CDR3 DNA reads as TGTGCCAGCAGCCAAGATTTGGGAGGGCCCACAGATACGCAGTATTTT. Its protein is CASSQDLGGPTDTQYF.

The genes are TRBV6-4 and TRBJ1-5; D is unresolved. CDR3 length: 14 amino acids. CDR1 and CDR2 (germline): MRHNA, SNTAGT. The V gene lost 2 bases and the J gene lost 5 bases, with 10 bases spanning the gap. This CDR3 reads CASSDRETHQPQHF. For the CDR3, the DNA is TGTGCCAGCAGTGACAGGGAGACGCATCAGCCCCAGCATTTT.

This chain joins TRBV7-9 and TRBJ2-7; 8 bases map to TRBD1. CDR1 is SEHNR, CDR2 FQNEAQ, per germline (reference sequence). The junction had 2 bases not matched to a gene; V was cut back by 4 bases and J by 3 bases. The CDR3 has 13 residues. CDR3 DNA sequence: TGTGCCAGCAGCTCCGGGACAGGCTACGAGCAGTACTTC. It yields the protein CASSSGTGYEQYF.

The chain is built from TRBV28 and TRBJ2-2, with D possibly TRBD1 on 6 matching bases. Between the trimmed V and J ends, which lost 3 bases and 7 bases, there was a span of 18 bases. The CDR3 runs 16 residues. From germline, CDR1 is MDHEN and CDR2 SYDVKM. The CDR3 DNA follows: TGTGCCAGCAGTTTGAACCCCAGTGGACAGAGCGGGGAGCTGTTTTTT. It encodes CASSLNPSGQSGELFF.

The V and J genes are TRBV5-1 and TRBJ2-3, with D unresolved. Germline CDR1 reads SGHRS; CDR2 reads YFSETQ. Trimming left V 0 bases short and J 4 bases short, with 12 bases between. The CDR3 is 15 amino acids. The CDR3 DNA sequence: TGCGCCAGCAGCTTGGGCTCAGGTTATGCAGATACGCAGTATTTT. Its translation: CASSLGSGYADTQYF.

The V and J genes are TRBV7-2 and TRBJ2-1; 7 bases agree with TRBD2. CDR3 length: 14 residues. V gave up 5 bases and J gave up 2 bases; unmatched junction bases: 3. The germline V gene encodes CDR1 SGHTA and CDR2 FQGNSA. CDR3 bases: TGTGCCAGCAGCCCTGGACTAGCCTACAATGAGCAGTTCTTC. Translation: CASSPGLAYNEQFF. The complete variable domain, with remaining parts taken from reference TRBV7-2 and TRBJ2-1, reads GAGVSQSPSNKVTEKGKDVELRCDPISGHTALYWYRQSLGQGLEFLIYFQGNSAPDKSGLPSDRFSAERTGGSVSTLTIQRTQQEDSAVYLCASSPGLAYNEQFFGPGTRLTVL.

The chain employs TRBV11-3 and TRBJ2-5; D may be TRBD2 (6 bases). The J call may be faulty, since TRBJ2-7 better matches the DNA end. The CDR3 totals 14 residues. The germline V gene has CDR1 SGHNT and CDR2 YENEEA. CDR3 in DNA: TGTGCCAGCAGCTTAGGAGGGGAGGCCTACGAGCAGTACTTC. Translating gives CASSLGGEAYEQYF.

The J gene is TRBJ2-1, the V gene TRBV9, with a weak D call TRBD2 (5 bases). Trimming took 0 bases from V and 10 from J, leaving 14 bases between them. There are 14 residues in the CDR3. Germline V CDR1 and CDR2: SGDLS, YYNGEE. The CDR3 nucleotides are TGTGCCAGCAGCGTAGGAGGAGGAACGGAAGAGCAGTTCTTC. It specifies CASSVGGGTEEQFF.

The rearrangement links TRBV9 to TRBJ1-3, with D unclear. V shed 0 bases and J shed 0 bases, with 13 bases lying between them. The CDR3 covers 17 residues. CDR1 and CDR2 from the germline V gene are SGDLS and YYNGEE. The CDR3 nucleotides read TGTGCCAGCAGCGTAGGACTTTCGGCCCTCTCTGGAAACACCATATATTTT. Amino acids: CASSVGLSALSGNTIYF.

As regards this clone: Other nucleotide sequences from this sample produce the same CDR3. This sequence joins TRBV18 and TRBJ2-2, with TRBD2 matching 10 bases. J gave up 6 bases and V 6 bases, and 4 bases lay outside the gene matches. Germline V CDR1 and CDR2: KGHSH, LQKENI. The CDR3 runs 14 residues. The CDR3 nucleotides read TGTGCCAGCTCCCAGCTAGCGGGAGCCGGGGAGCTGTTTTTT. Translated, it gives CASSQLAGAGELFF.